The 15 T cell receptor beta chains given below trace back to one sample, sequenced in a study of T cell repertoires in cytomegalovirus infection. One entry per CDR3 protein, called by TCRdb with MiXCR from the reads. In the table there are hundreds of thousands of distinct CDR3 sequences, just under 30% of which are singletons. Antigens of these TCRs are unknown. The sequences come from cultured PBMCs, collected from culture after CMV antigen stimulation. All receptors derive from a human donor in good health (CMV status not recorded). Some clones in this sample may be carry-over from other donors' samples.

In its sample, this clonotype was seen a few times. V and J are TRBV6-6 and TRBJ1-5; D unresolved. Trimming left V 5 bases short and J 1 base short, with 12 bases between. CDR1 is MNHNY, CDR2 SVGAGI, per germline (reference sequence). The length of the CDR3 is 15 residues. CDR3 amino acids: CASSRSESSNQPQHF. Written as DNA, the CDR3 is TGTGCCAGCAGTAGGTCGGAATCAAGCAATCAGCCCCAGCATTTT.

This clonotype has only a few counts. This chain links TRBV6-1 with TRBJ1-5, with D maybe TRBD1 (6 bases). The germline V gene has CDR1 MNHNS and CDR2 SASEGT. The CDR3 consists of 13 residues. Deletions cut 8 bases from V and 4 bases from J, with 12 bases between. CDR3 region: CASRGQTNQPQHF. The DNA of the CDR3 is TGTGCCAGCCGTGGACAGACGAATCAGCCCCAGCATTTT.

V gene TRBV7-3 combines with J gene TRBJ2-3; D is perhaps TRBD2 (5 bases). The ends were cut back, 5 bases at V and 6 bases at J, with 15 bases in the middle. The CDR3 runs 14 residues. Per germline, CDR1 SGHTA and CDR2 FQGTGA. The CDR3 spells CASSRDYISDTQYF. CDR3 in DNA: TGTGCCAGCAGCCGCGACTACATCAGTGATACGCAGTATTTT.

This clonotype was detected many times. This rearrangement joins TRBV20-1 to TRBJ1-1; tentatively, D is TRBD1 (6 bases). V was trimmed by 5 bases and J by 0 bases, leaving 10 bases between them. CDR1 is DFQATT and CDR2 is SNEGSKA in the germline V gene (reference sequence). This CDR3 has 13 amino acids. The CDR3, as DNA: TGCAGTGCTTACACAGGGATGAACACTGAAGCTTTCTTT. Translating it yields CSAYTGMNTEAFF.

This clonotype was found a few times. The gene calls are TRBV6-6 and TRBJ2-7; D perhaps matches TRBD1 (5 bases). This CDR3 comprises 13 residues. Germline V lookup: CDR1 MNHNY, CDR2 SVGAGI (reference sequence). Trimming pared 2 bases from V and 6 bases from J, leaving 11 bases between. The CDR3, as DNA: TGTGCCAGCAGTTACCCCAGGGTGCCCGAGCAGTACTTC. Translating it yields CASSYPRVPEQYF.

This clonotype showed up just a few times. The gene calls are TRBV7-3 and TRBJ2-1; 8 bases line up with TRBD2. CDR1 is SGHTA, CDR2 FQGTGA, per germline. V lost 4 bases, J lost 5 bases, and 7 bases stayed unmatched. The CDR3 loop spans 15 amino acids. In DNA form, the CDR3 reads TGTGCCAGCAGCTCCCAGGGACTAGAGGACAATGAGCAGTTCTTC. It translates to CASSSQGLEDNEQFF.

The chain links TRBV7-9 to TRBJ2-1, with TRBD2 as a possible D gene (6 bases). This CDR3 spans 15 amino acids. V lost 3 bases, J lost 9 bases, and 18 bases lay in between. CDR1 and CDR2 from the germline V gene are SEHNR and FQNEAQ (reference sequence). In nucleotides, the CDR3 is TGTGCCAGCAGCTTTATTCGAGCTGGGAGGCGTGAGCAGTTCTTC. Protein sequence: CASSFIRAGRREQFF.

V gene TRBV5-1 combines with J gene TRBJ2-7, with 7 bases matching TRBD2. Per the germline V gene, CDR1 is SGHRS and CDR2 is YFSETQ. This CDR3 region has 14 residues. V was pared by 0 bases and J by 3 bases, with 3 bases of the junction left unmatched. The CDR3 sequence: CASSLERGLYEQYF. The CDR3 coding sequence is TGCGCCAGCAGCTTGGAGCGGGGACTCTACGAGCAGTACTTC.

The chain has TRBV7-6 and TRBJ2-3; 13 bases are a match to TRBD2. The CDR3 is 14 amino acids. V trimming: 5 bases; J trimming: 6 bases; junction bases outside the gene matches: 2. Per the germline V gene, CDR1 is SGHVS and CDR2 is FNYEAQ. DNA of the CDR3: TGTGCCAGCAGCACTAGCGGGAGGGTGGATACGCAGTATTTT. Translated: CASSTSGRVDTQYF.

The chain recombines TRBV12-3 or TRBV12-4 with TRBJ1-5; a weak D match, TRBD1 (5 bases). The CDR3 is made up of 15 amino acids. The germline V and J ends were trimmed by 3 bases and 1 base, with 10 bases remaining between them. The CDR3 DNA follows: TGTGCCAGCAGTTTGGGGACCCACAGCAATCAGCCCCAGCATTTT. The encoded protein is CASSLGTHSNQPQHF.

This clonotype was picked up a small number of times. The chain is built from TRBV7-2 and TRBJ1-2; 8 bases map to TRBD1. CDR1 SGHTA and CDR2 FQGNSA come from the germline V gene. After removal of 2 bases from V and 2 bases from J, the junction contained 7 bases not matched to a gene. The CDR3 is made up of 16 amino acids. CDR3 amino acids: CASSLRQGLVNYGYTF. Written as DNA, the CDR3 is TGTGCCAGCAGCTTAAGACAGGGGCTCGTAAACTATGGCTACACCTTC.

V is TRBV7-4 and J is TRBJ1-5; D call uncertain. This CDR3 has 17 amino acids. Germline loops: CDR1 SGHVT, CDR2 SQSDAQ. V lost 1 base, J lost 0 bases, and 13 bases lay in between. CDR3 protein: CASSLGGDIDSNQPQHF. CDR3 DNA: TGTGCCAGCAGCTTAGGCGGAGACATCGATAGCAATCAGCCCCAGCATTTT.

In its sample, this clonotype was seen a few times. The rearrangement uses TRBV30 and TRBJ1-6, with TRBD1 matching over 10 bases. Germline values: CDR1 GTSNPN, CDR2 SVGIG (reference sequence). The CDR3 has 15 amino acids. Unmatched junction bases numbered 6, after V lost 3 bases and J lost 7 bases. CDR3 DNA: TGTGCCTGGAGCAGGCCGGGACAGGGGAATTCACCCCTCCACTTT. It translates to CAWSRPGQGNSPLHF. Together with reference TRBV30 and TRBJ1-6, the CDR3 gives the full variable domain: SQTIHQWPATLVQPVGSPLSLECTVEGTSNPNLYWYRQAAGRGLQLLFYSVGIGQISSEVPQNLSASRPQDRQFILSSKKLLLSDSGFYLCAWSRPGQGNSPLHFGNGTRLTVT.

Only a few counts were recorded for this clonotype. This sequence joins TRBV5-1 and TRBJ2-3; possible D gene TRBD1, 5 bases. The germline CDR1 and CDR2 sequences are SGHRS and YFSETQ. The CDR3 has 16 amino acids. V gave up 0 bases and J gave up 1 base, with 12 bases separating them. CDR3 nucleotides: TGCGCCAGCAGCTTGGATGGGGCAGCAGGCACAGATACGCAGTATTTT. This sequence encodes CASSLDGAAGTDTQYF.

This clonotype came up once. The chain employs TRBV19 and TRBJ2-7, with 8 bases identical to TRBD1. V trimming: 5 bases; J trimming: 3 bases; junction bases outside the gene matches: 9. CDR1 is LNHDA, CDR2 SQIVND, per germline (reference sequence). This CDR3 has 15 amino acids. The CDR3 DNA reads as TGTGCCAGTAGTGCCAGCAGGGGGCGCGTCTACGAGCAGTACTTC. The encoded protein is CASSASRGRVYEQYF.